These 13 T cell receptor beta chains share one sample of origin, sequenced in a study of beta chain bispecific antibodies for T cell cancers. From the 5' RACE reads, TCRdb called clonotypes with MiXCR, one entry per CDR3 protein. Here the sample spans more than 15,000 distinct CDR3 sequences, roughly 1.9% being singletons. General observations from the study: Normal T cells contributed less of the targeted TRBV signal than the leukemia cells did.

T cells were expanded from blood mononuclear cells for about 3 days with anti-CD3 OKT3 or CD3/CD28 beads. No antigen has been identified for these receptors. Sequencing was done on a sample of healthy donor T cells cultured with leukemia cells. All receptors come from a human donor in good health. Some clones in this sample may be carry-over from other donors' samples.

This clonotype was found many times. The J gene is TRBJ2-5, the V gene TRBV7-9; 8 positions agree with TRBD1. The CDR3 covers 18 residues. Per germline, CDR1 SEHNR and CDR2 FQNEAQ (reference sequence). Trimming took 5 bases from V and 4 from J; bases not matched to a gene: 18. CDR3 region: CASSTPRPGTGLSETQYF. The CDR3 nucleotides read TGTGCCAGCAGCACGCCCCGACCTGGGACAGGCCTCTCAGAGACCCAGTACTTC.

At least ten counts were recorded for this clonotype. V usage is TRBV18 and J usage is TRBJ2-1; 12 positions agree with TRBD2. After removal of 6 bases from V and 6 bases from J, the junction contained 6 bases not matched to a gene. From germline, CDR1 is KGHSH and CDR2 LQKENI. The CDR3 runs 15 residues. In nucleotides, the CDR3 is TGTGCCAGCTCCCGCGGGACTAGCGGGCCCAATGAGCAGTTCTTC. It is translated as CASSRGTSGPNEQFF.

This clonotype was picked up many times. The chain combines TRBV12-3 or TRBV12-4 with TRBJ2-1; 7 bases match TRBD2. The CDR3 totals 15 residues. Trimming removed 0 bases from V and 8 bases from J; junction bases left unmatched: 7. CDR3 coding DNA: TGTGCCAGCAGTTTAGCCGGGGGACTATTAGATGAGCAGTTCTTC. Translation: CASSLAGGLLDEQFF.

This clonotype was seen repeatedly, ten times or more. In nucleotides, the CDR3 is TGTGCCAGCAGCCAAGGGGACTATGGCTACACCTTC. Residues: CASSQGDYGYTF. V and J are TRBV3-1 and TRBJ1-2; D is uncertain. Germline V lookup: CDR1 LGHDT, CDR2 YNNKEL (reference sequence). The CDR3 contains 12 residues. Trimming cost V 1 base and J 3 bases, with 3 bases left between them.

There are many counts of this clonotype. The chain uses TRBV4-1 and TRBJ2-1; weak D call: TRBD2 (6 bases). Germline CDR1 and CDR2: MGHRA and YSYEKL. The CDR3 contains 14 residues. V was clipped by 2 bases and J by 9 bases, with 14 bases between them. The CDR3 region is CASSQPGEDTEQFF. The DNA of the CDR3 is TGCGCCAGCAGCCAACCGGGGGAGGATACTGAGCAGTTCTTC.

This clonotype ranks as medium-sized. This chain uses TRBV20-1 with TRBJ2-5, with D maybe TRBD2 (5 bases). The ends were cut back, 3 bases at V and 1 base at J, with 21 bases in the middle. Germline CDR1 DFQATT, CDR2 SNEGSKA (reference sequence). The CDR3 is 17 amino acids. As DNA, the CDR3 is TGCAGTGCTAGTCTTAACAGCGGAGGAGACCTCCAAGAGACCCAGTACTTC. Translated: CSASLNSGGDLQETQYF.

This clonotype was detected many times. The chain uses TRBV20-1 and TRBJ2-1; 8 bases are a match to TRBD2. The trim removed 4 bases at V and 9 bases at J, leaving 17 bases unmatched. The CDR3 length is 16 residues. Germline CDR1 and CDR2: DFQATT and SNEGSKA (reference sequence). The CDR3 DNA reads as TGCAGTGCTAAACCAATTCGGGGGGGCCTTAGGTCTGAGCAGTTCTTC. Encoded protein: CSAKPIRGGLRSEQFF.

There are many counts of this clonotype. This sequence joins TRBV7-9 and TRBJ2-7, with TRBD1 identical over 7 bases. V lost 5 bases, J lost 3 bases, and 10 bases stayed unmatched. Germline V gene sequence: CDR1 SEHNR, CDR2 FQNEAQ (reference sequence). The CDR3 contains 15 residues. DNA of the CDR3: TGTGCCAGCAGCAATACGACAGGGAAGGTCTACGAGCAGTACTTC. It encodes CASSNTTGKVYEQYF.

This clonotype is medium-sized (0.01 to 0.1%) in the sample. This rearrangement joins TRBV5-1 to TRBJ1-1; perhaps TRBD1 as D (5 bases). Germline assignment: CDR1 SGHRS and CDR2 YFSETQ. The ends were cut back, 1 base at V and 2 bases at J, with 24 bases in the middle. This CDR3 is built from 19 residues. CDR3 in DNA: TGCGCCAGCAGCTTGTCCTTTGGCCTACGGGGGGTGATCAACACTGAAGCTTTCTTT. Translated: CASSLSFGLRGVINTEAFF.

The table lists this clonotype with many counts. The V gene is TRBV4-2, the J gene TRBJ2-7; the D call may be TRBD1 or TRBD2 (5 bases each). Germline V lookup: CDR1 LGHNA, CDR2 YNFKEQ. The V end lost 3 bases, the J end lost 2 bases, and 17 bases lay between the germline ends. The CDR3 is 16 residues long. For the CDR3, the DNA is TGTGCCAGCAGCCAGGCGGAGACTGGGGGAACCTACGAGCAGTACTTC. This translates into CASSQAETGGTYEQYF.

This clonotype came up many times. The chain is built from TRBV15 and TRBJ1-1; perhaps TRBD1 as D (5 bases). The germline V and J ends were trimmed by 5 bases and 4 bases, with 17 bases remaining between them. The CDR3 sequence is 15 residues long. From germline, CDR1 is LNHNV and CDR2 YYDKDF (reference sequence). CDR3 coding DNA: TGTGCCACCAGCGCTATGGACATCTCGAGCACTGAAGCTTTCTTT. It yields the protein CATSAMDISSTEAFF.

This clonotype was found many times. One end of the junction does not line up with germline, which may come from a read error. The chain recombines TRBV4-1 with TRBJ2-1; no clear D gene. The CDR3 consists of 14 residues. Per germline, CDR1 MGHRA and CDR2 YSYEKL. The CDR3 sequence is CACSQPPNNNEQFF. The CDR3 DNA reads as TGCGCCTGCAGCCAACCACCGAATAACAATGAGCAGTTCTTC.

This clonotype has just a few counts. The gene calls are TRBV5-4 and TRBJ2-2; 13 bases align to TRBD2. There are 17 residues in the CDR3. V dropped 4 bases and J dropped 5; count of bases not matched to a gene: 8. From germline, CDR1 is SGHNT and CDR2 YYREEE (reference sequence). The CDR3 bases are TGTGCCAGCAGCCCTGGACTAGCGGGGGTTCGAACCGGGGAGCTGTTTTTT. Protein sequence: CASSPGLAGVRTGELFF.